Below, 18 T cell receptor beta chains from the same sample are listed, as sequenced in a study of T-cell reconstitution after alpha-beta-depleted transplantation in children (dated by TCRdb to about 2016). The treatment or condition label corresponds to: allogeneic hematopoietic cell transplantation with graft depleted of TCRalphabeta T cells and CD19 B cells. The library came from PCR. Sequencing instrument: Illumina HiSeq 2500. Molecular barcoding was employed in the preparation of TCR libraries, with unique molecular identifiers being used to normalize TCRbeta repertoire quantification. TCRdb reprocessing: public reads trimmed at Q25 with fastp, clones called with MiXCR, in-frame beta chains kept. Duplicate CDR3 protein sequences are folded into a single record with the most common DNA and genes. The sample table records 700,000 or so distinct CDR3 sequences; 10% to 15% of these occur just once. The biggest ten clones account for 0.79% of the sample.

This material consisted of PBMCs, taken before TCRalphabeta/CD19-depleted stem cell transplant. These receptors were collected from a girl aged 2 to 9 with congenital amegakaryocytic thrombocytopenia, due to receive a stem cell transplant.

This chain links TRBV5-1 with TRBJ2-2, with 8 bases aligning to TRBD2. In germline, CDR1 is SGHRS, CDR2 YFSETQ. The CDR3 has 16 residues. With V trimmed by 4 bases and J by 3 bases, 8 bases remained unmatched. The CDR3 sequence: CASSKETSAYTGELFF. CDR3 DNA: TGCGCCAGCAGCAAAGAGACTAGCGCCTACACCGGGGAGCTGTTTTTT.

The chain recombines TRBV2 with TRBJ2-1; 7 nucleotides agree with TRBD2. Germline CDR1 reads SNHLY; CDR2 reads FYNNEI. The CDR3 is 14 residues long. The J segment lost 3 bases and the V segment lost 1 base, leaving 0 bases of the junction unmatched. CDR3 coding DNA: TGTGCCAGCAGTGAAGGCGGGAGCTACAATGAGCAGTTCTTC. Residues: CASSEGGSYNEQFF.

This chain connects TRBV20-1 to TRBJ1-4; D is unresolved. CDR3 length: 15 amino acids. In germline, CDR1 is DFQATT, CDR2 SNEGSKA (reference sequence). Trimming cost V 0 bases and J 8 bases, with 16 bases left between them. CDR3 sequence (DNA): TGCAGTGCTAGAGATATATACAGAAACATCGAAAAACTGTTTTTT. It translates to CSARDIYRNIEKLFF.

This clonotype was observed at least ten times. The J gene is TRBJ2-1, the V gene TRBV5-1; possibly TRBD1 or TRBD2 for D (5 bases each). Deletions cut 2 bases from V and 2 bases from J, with 11 bases between. CDR3 size: 15 residues. Germline loops: CDR1 SGHRS, CDR2 YFSETQ. This chain's CDR3 is CASSFWDEPYNEQFF. The CDR3 DNA follows: TGCGCCAGCAGCTTTTGGGACGAACCCTACAATGAGCAGTTCTTC.

The chain is built from TRBV4-1 and TRBJ2-7; D possibly corresponds to TRBD2 (6 bases). There are 16 residues in the CDR3. V lost 2 bases and J lost 7, with 21 bases in between. Germline lookup yields CDR1 MGHRA and CDR2 YSYEKL. The CDR3 loop is CASSQPIGSKRGEQYF. The CDR3 nucleotides are TGCGCCAGCAGCCAACCAATCGGGAGTAAAAGGGGAGAGCAGTACTTC.

This clonotype appeared a few times. The chain uses TRBV12-3 or TRBV12-4 and TRBJ2-6, with 9 nucleotides matching TRBD1. The CDR3 loop spans 17 amino acids. V shed 1 base and J 2 bases; nucleotides not matched to a gene: 3. In DNA, the CDR3 is TGTGCCAGCAGTTTAGAACAGGGGGCGCCTGGGGCCAACGTCCTGACTTTC. As protein: CASSLEQGAPGANVLTF.

The gene calls are TRBV10-3 and TRBJ2-5; perhaps TRBD1 as D (5 bases). V lost 0 bases to trimming and J lost 5 bases, with 7 bases between them. The germline CDR1 and CDR2 sequences are ENHRY and SYGVKD. The CDR3 consists of 13 residues. The CDR3 protein is CAISESTAETQYF. The CDR3 nucleotides read TGTGCCATCAGTGAGTCGACAGCGGAGACCCAGTACTTC.

This clonotype occurred many times. The chain uses TRBV7-6 and TRBJ2-1, with 10 bases matching TRBD2. V was clipped by 1 base and J by 8 bases; unmatched bases: 11. CDR3 length: 17 residues. The germline V gene has CDR1 SGHVS and CDR2 FNYEAQ. The CDR3 spells CASSLGPRTSGLYEQFF. CDR3 bases: TGTGCCAGCAGCTTAGGCCCCAGGACTAGCGGCCTGTATGAGCAGTTCTTC. Supplemented by reference TRBV7-6 and TRBJ2-1, the full variable domain reads GAGVSQSPRYKVTKRGQDVALRCDPISGHVSLYWYRQALGQGPEFLTYFNYEAQQDKSGLPNDRFSAERPEGSISTLTIQRTEQRDSAMYRCASSLGPRTSGLYEQFFGPGTRLTVL.

This clonotype was detected a few times. The chain links TRBV12-3 or TRBV12-4 to TRBJ2-7, with a possible D match to TRBD1 (8 bases). The CDR3 has 16 amino acids. Trimming took off 0 bases at V and 7 bases at J, with 19 bases between the two ends. CDR3 sequence (DNA): TGTGCCAGCAGTTTAGCGAACAGGGGGGGCCGGGAAGAGCAGTACTTC. Translating gives CASSLANRGGREEQYF.

This clonotype was seen a few times. The V and J genes are TRBV2 and TRBJ2-2; weak D call: TRBD2 (5 bases). Trimming removed 7 bases from V and 2 bases from J, with 8 bases in between. The CDR3 runs 13 residues. Germline V gives CDR1 SNHLY, CDR2 FYNNEI. The CDR3 DNA sequence: TGTGCCAGCACACGGGAAAACACCGGGGAGCTGTTTTTT. Encoded protein: CASTRENTGELFF.

The chain recombines TRBV12-3 or TRBV12-4 with TRBJ2-7; 7 nucleotides line up with TRBD2. CDR3 size: 16 residues. V shed 5 bases and J 9 bases; nucleotides not matched to a gene: 19. DNA of the CDR3: TGTGCCAGCAGTCCACTCCTCGCGGGAGCGCTTAGGGGGCAGTACTTC. It codes for CASSPLLAGALRGQYF.

V is TRBV5-1 and J is TRBJ1-1; TRBD1 matches 8 bases. The CDR3 length is 15 residues. Trimming at V came to 1 base and at J to 5 bases, leaving 7 bases not matched to a gene. Germline V lookup: CDR1 SGHRS, CDR2 YFSETQ. For the CDR3, the DNA is TGCGCCAGCAGCTTGATCGGGACAGGCATGACTGAAGCTTTCTTT. Encoded protein: CASSLIGTGMTEAFF. Full variable domain (missing parts from reference TRBV5-1 and TRBJ1-1): KAGVTQTPRYLIKTRGQQVTLSCSPISGHRSVSWYQQTPGQGLQFLFEYFSETQRNKGNFPGRFSGRQFSNSRSEMNVSTLELGDSALYLCASSLIGTGMTEAFFGQGTRLTVV.

This sequence joins TRBV6-1 and TRBJ2-5, with 10 positions matching TRBD1. After removal of 4 bases from V and 4 bases from J, the junction contained 6 bases not matched to a gene. The length of the CDR3 is 15 residues. The germline V gene has CDR1 MNHNS and CDR2 SASEGT. CDR3 coding DNA: TGTGCCAGCAGTGCGAGTCGACAGGGGGCAGAGACCCAGTACTTC. It codes for CASSASRQGAETQYF.

The chain has TRBV29-1 and TRBJ2-2; possibly TRBD1 for D (6 bases). CDR1 and CDR2 from the germline V gene are SQVTM and ANQGSEA. The V end lost 4 bases, the J end lost 1 base, and 10 bases lay between the germline ends. The CDR3 spans 14 residues. CDR3 loop: CSVAPTGNTGELFF. The CDR3 DNA is TGCAGCGTTGCCCCGACAGGGAACACCGGGGAGCTGTTTTTT.

This clonotype was seen at least ten times. The chain has TRBV29-1 and TRBJ2-7; a possible D gene is TRBD2 (5 bases). Germline CDR1 and CDR2: SQVTM and ANQGSEA. Trimming took 4 bases from V and 2 from J, leaving 15 bases between them. This CDR3 spans 14 amino acids. This CDR3 reads CSVGSGSSTYEQYF. In nucleotides, the CDR3 is TGCAGCGTTGGTTCGGGGAGCTCAACCTACGAGCAGTACTTC.

There are many counts of this clonotype. The chain couples TRBV29-1 to TRBJ1-2, with D unclear. The length of the CDR3 is 14 residues. Trimming took off 4 bases at V and 8 bases at J, with 20 bases between the two ends. CDR1 and CDR2 (germline): SQVTM, ANQGSEA. The CDR3 reads CSVGVIGGGKGYTF. The CDR3 region has the DNA TGCAGCGTTGGGGTGATTGGAGGAGGGAAGGGCTACACCTTC.

V usage is TRBV4-1 and J usage is TRBJ2-1; 8 bases map to TRBD2. Trimming cost V 0 bases and J 0 bases; bases outside gene matches: 4. This CDR3 comprises 17 residues. Germline CDR1 reads MGHRA; CDR2 reads YSYEKL. CDR3 DNA: TGCGCCAGCAGCCAAGATTCCAGCGGGAGCTCCTACAATGAGCAGTTCTTC. This encodes CASSQDSSGSSYNEQFF.

In its sample, this clonotype was seen many times. This chain joins TRBV5-1 and TRBJ2-7; D not certain. Germline CDR1 reads SGHRS; CDR2 reads YFSETQ. This CDR3 is 13 amino acids long. The V and J ends lost 4 bases and 0 bases respectively, with 8 bases between them. The CDR3 here is CASSAGSSYEQYF. The CDR3, as DNA: TGCGCCAGCAGCGCAGGAAGCTCCTACGAGCAGTACTTC.